The TCR beta chain described here comes from a study of T cells in Graves' hyperthyroidism and ophthalmopathy. Amplification targeted TCR beta CDR3 regions from RNA transcripts. First-round RT-PCR with HTBI primers amplified the TCR CDR3 region. One entry per CDR3 protein results from TCRdb running MiXCR on the multiplex PCR reads. The data contain under 350,000 distinct CDR3 sequences, approximately 17% of them seen just once; the ten biggest clones take up around 57%. From germline, CDR1 is SGHRS and CDR2 YFSETQ. The CDR3 contains 15 residues. The ends were cut back, 7 bases at V and 0 bases at J, with 11 bases in the middle.

Sequencing was done on a sample of blood. The receptor was isolated from a woman in her sixties with Graves' ophthalmopathy. The chain uses TRBV5-1 and TRBJ2-6; no firm D call. Written as DNA, the CDR3 is TGCGCCAGCGTCCGAGGTAACTCTGGGGCCAACGTCCTGACTTTC. As protein: CASVRGNSGANVLTF.